The 8 T cell receptor beta chains below all came from one sample that was sequenced in a study of blood T cells in healthy people across ages. Sample-barcoded 5' priming and a J-beta primer mix drove a second PCR of about 6 to 12 cycles. TCRdb reprocessed the 5' RACE reads via MiXCR and lists one record per CDR3 protein. The sample has around 1,100,000 distinct CDR3 sequences; 35% to 45% are singletons. Sequenced: blood. The receptors were gathered from a man between 18 and 35 years old in good health.

The chain links TRBV20-1 to TRBJ1-2; D gene ambiguous. The CDR3 runs 12 residues. Germline CDR1 is DFQATT and CDR2 is SNEGSKA (reference sequence). Deletions cut 6 bases from V and 1 base from J, with 9 bases between. CDR3 region: CSADGDNYGYTF. The CDR3 bases are TGCAGTGCCGATGGGGATAACTATGGCTACACCTTC.

J is TRBJ1-2 and V is TRBV5-1; D not certain. V dropped 0 bases and J dropped 5 bases, with 11 bases sitting between them. This CDR3 is built from 14 residues. Germline-derived CDR1 and CDR2 are SGHRS and YFSETQ. The CDR3 DNA is TGCGCCAGCAGCTTGGGAACAGACTTATATGGCTACACCTTC. Amino acids: CASSLGTDLYGYTF. Together with reference TRBV5-1 and TRBJ1-2, the CDR3 gives the full variable domain: KAGVTQTPRYLIKTRGQQVTLSCSPISGHRSVSWYQQTPGQGLQFLFEYFSETQRNKGNFPGRFSGRQFSNSRSEMNVSTLELGDSALYLCASSLGTDLYGYTFGSGTRLTVV.

This clonotype has a handful of counts. Mismatch with germline at one junction end may stem from a read error. The gene calls are TRBV6-5 and TRBJ2-3; 7 bases line up with TRBD1. Germline V gene data show CDR1 as MNHEY and CDR2 as SVGAGI. The CDR3 loop spans 15 amino acids. The CDR3 nucleotides read TGTGCCGGCAGTTACTCGTTTTCAGGGGGTTACGCGCAGTATTTT. It translates to CAGSYSFSGGYAQYF.

The chain links TRBV6-5 to TRBJ2-7; D is perhaps TRBD1 (6 bases). In germline, CDR1 is MNHEY, CDR2 SVGAGI. V dropped 6 bases and J dropped 4 bases, with 16 bases sitting between them. This CDR3 region has 14 residues. CDR3 region: CASSPPGHQYEQYF. Written as DNA, the CDR3 is TGTGCCAGCAGCCCACCGGGACACCAATACGAGCAGTACTTC.

The CDR3 spells CSATSVGNQPQHF. The CDR3 DNA reads TGCAGTGCAACGTCTGTGGGGAATCAGCCCCAGCATTTT. The V call is TRBV20-1, the J call TRBJ1-5; D is unresolved. V was trimmed by 6 bases and J by 4 bases, leaving 13 bases between them. Germline V lookup: CDR1 DFQATT, CDR2 SNEGSKA (reference sequence). CDR3 length: 13 residues.

The V and J genes are TRBV5-5 and TRBJ1-5; D might be TRBD1 (6 bases). The CDR3 consists of 17 residues. Germline loops: CDR1 SGHKS, CDR2 YYEKEE (reference sequence). The V end was cut by 4 bases, the J end by 4 bases, with 21 bases between. The CDR3 DNA follows: TGTGCCAGCAGCCAGGACAGTGGAAAATCTTGGAATCAGCCCCAGCATTTT. As protein: CASSQDSGKSWNQPQHF.

This chain uses TRBV4-3 with TRBJ2-3; D may be TRBD1 or TRBD2 (5 bases each). This CDR3 is 13 amino acids long. Trimming removed 3 bases at V and 4 bases at J, with 8 bases between. Germline V gene lookup returns CDR1 LGHNA and CDR2 YSLEER. CDR3 bases: TGCGCCAGCAGCCAGCTGGGGGCAGATACGCAGTATTTT. Translating it yields CASSQLGADTQYF.

The chain uses TRBV2 and TRBJ1-5, with 10 bases lining up with TRBD1. Germline CDR1 SNHLY, CDR2 FYNNEI. The CDR3 is made up of 16 amino acids. V lost 2 bases to trimming and J lost 2 bases; unmatched junction nucleotides: 3. CDR3 sequence: CASSERTGGGNQPQHF. CDR3 nucleotide sequence: TGTGCCAGCAGTGAAAGGACAGGGGGAGGCAATCAGCCCCAGCATTTT.